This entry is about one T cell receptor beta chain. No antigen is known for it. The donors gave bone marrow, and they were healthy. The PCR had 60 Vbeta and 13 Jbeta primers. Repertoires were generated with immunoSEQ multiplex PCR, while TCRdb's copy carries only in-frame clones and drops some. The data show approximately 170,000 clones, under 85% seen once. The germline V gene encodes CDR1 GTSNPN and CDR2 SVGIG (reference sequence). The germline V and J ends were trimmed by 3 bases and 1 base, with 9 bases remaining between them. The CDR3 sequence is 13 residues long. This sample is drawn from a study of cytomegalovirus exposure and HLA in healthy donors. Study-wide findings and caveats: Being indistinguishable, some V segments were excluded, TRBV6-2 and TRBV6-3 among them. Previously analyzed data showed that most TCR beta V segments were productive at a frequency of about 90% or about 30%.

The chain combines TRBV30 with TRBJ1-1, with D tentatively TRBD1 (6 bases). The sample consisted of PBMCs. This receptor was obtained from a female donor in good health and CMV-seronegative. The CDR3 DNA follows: TGTGCCTGGAGGAAGACAGGGAACACTGAAGCTTTCTTT. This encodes CAWRKTGNTEAFF.